The 25 T cell receptor beta chains below come from one sample, sequenced in a study of T cells in Graves' hyperthyroidism and ophthalmopathy. What was amplified from RNA transcripts were TCR beta CDR3 regions. Initially, a first-round RT-PCR of the TCR CDR3 employed the HTBI primer set. TCRdb redid the calling of the multiplex PCR reads with MiXCR, one entry per CDR3 protein. The profile shows 480,000 or so distinct CDR3 sequences, 14% of them singletons. Sequencing was performed on blood. The receptors were sampled from a woman aged 18-29 years with Graves' hyperthyroidism.

This clonotype has at least ten counts. As DNA, the CDR3 is TGTGCCAGCAGCTTAAGTCGGCGGACTGAAGCTTTCTTT. Translation: CASSLSRRTEAFF. This sequence joins TRBV27 and TRBJ1-1; D is ambiguous. Germline V lookup: CDR1 MNHEY, CDR2 SMNVEV (reference sequence). The CDR3 is 13 amino acids. The V gene lost 6 bases and the J gene lost 5 bases, with 13 bases spanning the gap.

At least ten counts were recorded for this clonotype. The chain combines TRBV12-3 or TRBV12-4 with TRBJ1-2; D not certain. V was pared by 6 bases and J by 7 bases, with 12 bases between. The CDR3 has 12 amino acids. The CDR3 is CASSPRVGGYTF. The CDR3 region has the DNA TGTGCCAGCAGCCCGAGAGTTGGTGGCTACACCTTC.

This CDR3 reads CSAGLVEGQYF. The CDR3 DNA sequence: TGCAGTGCGGGACTGGTAGAAGGGCAGTATTTT. The chain has TRBV20-1 and TRBJ2-3, with a tentative D call TRBD2 (6 bases). The V and J ends lost 6 bases and 11 bases respectively, with 15 bases between them. The CDR3 sequence is 11 residues long. In germline, CDR1 is DFQATT, CDR2 SNEGSKA (reference sequence).

There are a few counts of this clonotype. The chain couples TRBV30 to TRBJ2-1; TRBD2 is a possible D gene (6 bases). Germline V gene lookup returns CDR1 GTSNPN and CDR2 SVGIG (reference sequence). This CDR3 is 15 amino acids long. Trimming took 0 bases from V and 3 from J, leaving 12 bases between them. The CDR3 region has the DNA TGTGCCTGGAGTGTACGGGACGGGAGCTACAATGAGCAGTTCTTC. This sequence encodes CAWSVRDGSYNEQFF.

This clonotype was counted at least ten times. The V call is TRBV6-1, the J call TRBJ2-1, with D perhaps matching TRBD2 (5 bases). Germline V gives CDR1 MNHNS, CDR2 SASEGT. V dropped 5 bases and J dropped 0 bases, with 8 bases sitting between them. The CDR3 consists of 14 residues. The CDR3 sequence: CASSWEISYNEQFF. The DNA for the CDR3 is TGTGCCAGCAGTTGGGAGATCTCCTACAATGAGCAGTTCTTC.

This clonotype was counted only a few times. The V and J genes are TRBV3-1 and TRBJ2-5; 8 bases line up with TRBD2. CDR1 and CDR2 (germline): LGHDT, YNNKEL (reference sequence). With V trimmed by 1 base and J by 4 bases, 5 bases remained unmatched. The length of the CDR3 is 15 residues. The CDR3 DNA sequence: TGTGCCAGCAGCCAAGTCAACGGGAGGGCAGAGACCCAGTACTTC. It encodes CASSQVNGRAETQYF.

This clonotype was seen a few times. The rearrangement uses TRBV29-1 and TRBJ1-1, with TRBD1 as a possible D gene (5 bases). Trimming stripped 4 bases from V and 4 bases from J, with 13 bases between. Per germline, CDR1 SQVTM and CDR2 ANQGSEA. There are 13 residues in the CDR3. As DNA, the CDR3 is TGCAGCGTTGCACAGGCCCTGGGCACTGAAGCTTTCTTT. The encoded protein is CSVAQALGTEAFF.

This clonotype showed up just once. This rearrangement joins TRBV19 to TRBJ2-1, with 11 bases matching TRBD2. The CDR3 totals 16 residues. Germline-derived CDR1 and CDR2 are LNHDA and SQIVND (reference sequence). The V and J ends lost 5 bases and 4 bases, in that order; junction bases with no gene match: 7. In DNA, the CDR3 is TGTGCCAGTAGTGCCGGGACTAGCGGAGCGTACAATGAGCAGTTCTTC. It specifies CASSAGTSGAYNEQFF.

The genes are TRBV6-1 and TRBJ2-2; TRBD1 matches at 9 bases. The CDR3 sequence is 14 residues long. V dropped 5 bases and J dropped 6; count of bases not matched to a gene: 4. Germline V CDR1 and CDR2: MNHNS, SASEGT. The chain's CDR3 is CASSTTGGPGELFF. In DNA form, the CDR3 reads TGTGCCAGCAGTACCACAGGGGGCCCCGGGGAGCTGTTTTTT.

This clonotype was observed at least ten times. The chain employs TRBV12-3 or TRBV12-4 and TRBJ2-1, with 10 nucleotides matching TRBD2. The trim removed 5 bases at V and 2 bases at J, leaving 6 bases unmatched. The CDR3 is 16 residues long. CDR3 sequence (DNA): TGTGCCAGCAGTCTGGGGACTAGCGCGGCCTACAATGAGCAGTTCTTC. It encodes CASSLGTSAAYNEQFF.

The rearrangement joins TRBV2 to TRBJ2-1; D may be TRBD2 (6 bases). Per germline, CDR1 SNHLY and CDR2 FYNNEI. The CDR3 loop spans 16 amino acids. The germline V and J ends were trimmed by 3 bases and 0 bases, with 12 bases remaining between them. The CDR3 DNA reads as TGTGCCAGCAGTGACCAATTCGGGAGCTCCTACAATGAGCAGTTCTTC. Encoded protein: CASSDQFGSSYNEQFF.

This clonotype occurred a few times. V gene TRBV9 combines with J gene TRBJ2-5; TRBD1 is a possible D gene (6 bases). The CDR3 is 13 amino acids. Trimming took 4 bases from V and 5 from J, leaving 12 bases between them. Per the germline V gene, CDR1 is SGDLS and CDR2 is YYNGEE. CDR3 loop: CASSPRGWETQYF. The CDR3 bases are TGTGCCAGCAGCCCTAGGGGGTGGGAGACCCAGTACTTC.

This clonotype was detected ten times or more. The V and J genes are TRBV5-1 and TRBJ2-7; 7 positions agree with TRBD1. This CDR3 region has 16 residues. The V gene end was trimmed by 1 base and the J gene end by 5 bases; junction bases not matched to a gene: 12. The germline CDR1 and CDR2 sequences are SGHRS and YFSETQ. The CDR3 DNA is TGCGCCAGCAGCTTGACCTACCCCCGACAGGGAAACGAGCAGTACTTC. Protein sequence: CASSLTYPRQGNEQYF.

This clonotype was counted at least ten times. J is TRBJ1-4 and V is TRBV2, with 7 bases that match TRBD1. V dropped 4 bases and J dropped 4; count of bases not matched to a gene: 6. This CDR3 has 15 amino acids. Per germline, CDR1 SNHLY and CDR2 FYNNEI. In DNA, the CDR3 is TGTGCCAGCAGTGTACAGGGGACATATAATGAAAAACTGTTTTTT. This codes for CASSVQGTYNEKLFF.

In this sample, this clonotype turned up a few times. The chain is built from TRBV12-3 or TRBV12-4 and TRBJ1-1, with D possibly being TRBD1 (6 bases). CDR3 length: 13 residues. Trimming took off 7 bases at V and 0 bases at J, with 9 bases between the two ends. The CDR3 coding sequence is TGTGCCAGCATCACAGGGTTGAACACTGAAGCTTTCTTT. This gives the protein CASITGLNTEAFF.

The rearrangement links TRBV6-1 to TRBJ2-1, with 10 bases fitting TRBD1. The CDR3 totals 16 residues. The V gene end was trimmed by 8 bases and the J gene end by 3 bases; junction bases not matched to a gene: 10. Looked up from germline, CDR1 is MNHNS and CDR2 is SASEGT. CDR3 sequence reads: CASLPPGTGDYNEQFF. The CDR3 bases are TGTGCCAGCCTCCCGCCCGGGACAGGGGACTACAATGAGCAGTTCTTC.

A note on this clonotype: This clone may be a read error of a much larger clone one base away. The V call is TRBV9, the J call TRBJ1-2; D is possibly TRBD1 (6 bases). Germline CDR1 SGDLS, CDR2 YYNGEE. The CDR3 is 15 residues long. In DNA form, the CDR3 reads TGTACCAGCAGCGGAAGACAGGTTACTAACTATGGCTACACCTTC. Translating gives CTSSGRQVTNYGYTF.

V is TRBV11-2 and J is TRBJ1-4; possible D gene TRBD1, 5 bases. The CDR3 covers 14 residues. The V gene lost 5 bases and the J gene lost 7 bases, with 14 bases spanning the gap. The germline gives CDR1 SGHAT, CDR2 FQNNGV. The CDR3 reads CASSAQGGSEKLFF. The CDR3 nucleotides read TGTGCCAGCAGCGCGCAGGGCGGGAGTGAAAAACTGTTTTTT.

This clonotype occurred many times. This chain connects TRBV7-3 to TRBJ2-2, with D possibly called TRBD1 or TRBD2 (5 bases each). Between the trimmed V and J ends, which lost 5 bases and 3 bases, there was a span of 7 bases. The CDR3 covers 13 residues. Germline lookup yields CDR1 SGHTA and CDR2 FQGTGA. CDR3 sequence reads: CASSQGDTGELFF. CDR3 sequence (DNA): TGTGCCAGCAGCCAGGGAGACACCGGGGAGCTGTTTTTT.

This clonotype was counted at least ten times. The chain couples TRBV20-1 to TRBJ1-1, with TRBD1 identical over 10 bases. Germline values: CDR1 DFQATT, CDR2 SNEGSKA (reference sequence). This CDR3 has 12 residues. Losses at the gene ends were 5 bases for V and 5 bases for J; bases not matched to a gene: 2. CDR3 protein: CSAWGQGTEAFF. The CDR3 DNA is TGCAGTGCTTGGGGACAGGGGACTGAAGCTTTCTTT.

This clonotype was observed a handful of times. J is TRBJ2-5 and V is TRBV20-1, with D unclear. The germline V gene encodes CDR1 DFQATT and CDR2 SNEGSKA (reference sequence). V gave up 3 bases and J gave up 4 bases, with 12 bases separating them. This CDR3 spans 13 amino acids. DNA of the CDR3: TGCAGTGCTAGTATCGGTAACGGAGAGACCCAGTACTTC. It encodes CSASIGNGETQYF.

This clonotype was picked up many times. The J gene is TRBJ2-5, the V gene TRBV12-5, with 8 bases aligning to TRBD2. From germline, CDR1 is LGHNT and CDR2 FRNRAP. This CDR3 region has 16 residues. Trimming removed 6 bases from V and 5 bases from J; junction bases left unmatched: 14. In nucleotides, the CDR3 is TGTGCTAGTGGCCACGGGACTAGTGGGAGGGCGGAGACCCAGTACTTC. Translating gives CASGHGTSGRAETQYF.

This clonotype has at least ten counts. This chain links TRBV3-1 with TRBJ2-7; 7 nucleotides line up with TRBD2. Germline CDR1 LGHDT, CDR2 YNNKEL (reference sequence). The CDR3 totals 16 residues. The junction had 14 bases not matched to a gene; V was cut back by 4 bases and J by 5 bases. In nucleotides, the CDR3 is TGTGCCAGCAGCCGGGGCCCGCTAGCGGCAATCCACGAGCAGTACGTC. Residues: CASSRGPLAAIHEQYV.

This clonotype was counted at least ten times. This chain joins TRBV12-3 or TRBV12-4 and TRBJ1-2; possible D gene TRBD1, 5 bases. The V gene lost 6 bases and the J gene lost 3 bases, with 20 bases spanning the gap. The CDR3 is 16 residues long. CDR3: CASSPEVLGGYYGYTF. In DNA form, the CDR3 reads TGTGCCAGCAGCCCCGAGGTTCTGGGGGGGTACTATGGCTACACCTTC.

This clonotype has at least ten counts. The chain carries TRBV6-1 and TRBJ2-5; 8 bases fit TRBD2. This CDR3 has 14 amino acids. Germline values: CDR1 MNHNS, CDR2 SASEGT. After removal of 6 bases from V and 2 bases from J, the junction contained 5 bases not matched to a gene. In nucleotides, the CDR3 is TGTGCCAGCAGGGGGACTAGGCTACAAGAGACCCAGTACTTC. Amino acids: CASRGTRLQETQYF.